These T cell receptor beta chains were read from a single sample in a study of blood T cell repertoires in COVID-19. The protocol was immunoSEQ multiplex PCR, while the TCRdb copy is restricted to in-frame clones and leaves out a portion. The sample lists about 130,000 clones, about 86% occurring once. Specimen: PBMCs or T cells enriched from blood (not recorded which). These receptors were collected from a woman in her forties or fifties who had recovered from COVID-19. CDR3s include the opening cysteine and the closing phenylalanine or tryptophan. Fields, in order: V gene, clone size, CDR3 protein. A row's size may be missing; if present it is once, few, many or a size class.

v_call: TRBV10-3
clone_size: NA
cdr3_aa: CAIKGATQPGNTIYF

v_call: TRBV4-1
clone_size: NA
cdr3_aa: CASSQAGTGGVTEAFF

v_call: TRBV6-4
clone_size: NA
cdr3_aa: CASSRGLAGTNTGELFF

v_call: TRBV7-2
clone_size: NA
cdr3_aa: CASSYPEGTEQYF

v_call: TRBV3-1/TRBV3-2
clone_size: NA
cdr3_aa: CASSSSGQGRETQYF

v_call: TRBV7-6
clone_size: NA
cdr3_aa: CASSPLYRQRQETQYF

v_call: TRBV5-6
clone_size: NA
cdr3_aa: CASTMGQGHGYTF

v_call: TRBV19
clone_size: NA
cdr3_aa: CASSWGSVGRNNSPLHF

v_call: TRBV5-1
clone_size: NA
cdr3_aa: CASSPMGAGNQPQHF

v_call: TRBV5-4
clone_size: NA
cdr3_aa: CASSLVQGLNTEAFF

v_call: TRBV19
clone_size: NA
cdr3_aa: CASRRGLKLFF

v_call: TRBV19
clone_size: NA
cdr3_aa: CASSTSLAGFYEQYF

v_call: TRBV29-1
clone_size: NA
cdr3_aa: CSVRPGWSNQPQHF

v_call: TRBV10-3
clone_size: NA
cdr3_aa: CAIIGSNTGELFF

v_call: TRBV30
clone_size: NA
cdr3_aa: CAWGTGNTGELFF

v_call: TRBV6-5
clone_size: NA
cdr3_aa: CASSSQGAKETQYF

v_call: TRBV19
clone_size: NA
cdr3_aa: CASSITPGQAYEQYF

v_call: TRBV6-5
clone_size: NA
cdr3_aa: CASSYSGGEQYF

v_call: TRBV10-3
clone_size: NA
cdr3_aa: CAISAQTGVAKNIQYF

v_call: TRBV19
clone_size: NA
cdr3_aa: CASSTRLAGSTDTQYF

v_call: TRBV7-8
clone_size: NA
cdr3_aa: CASSFPATNEKLFF

v_call: TRBV7-2
clone_size: NA
cdr3_aa: CASRGGANTGELFF

v_call: TRBV10-2
clone_size: NA
cdr3_aa: CASSEDRDYEQYF

v_call: TRBV10-3
clone_size: NA
cdr3_aa: CAISGPGNQPQHF

v_call: TRBV19
clone_size: NA
cdr3_aa: CASSIGEGQGVWTGELFF

v_call: TRBV19
clone_size: NA
cdr3_aa: CASSIGTNSYNEQFF

v_call: TRBV5-1
clone_size: NA
cdr3_aa: CASSLGLAGFYEQYF

v_call: TRBV4-1
clone_size: NA
cdr3_aa: CASSQLPGTGDSNQPQHF

v_call: TRBV5-5
clone_size: NA
cdr3_aa: CASTLGQGARGDSPLHF

v_call: TRBV7-2
clone_size: NA
cdr3_aa: CASTRDSSGNTIYF

v_call: TRBV19
clone_size: NA
cdr3_aa: CASSLAGQGHGYTF

v_call: TRBV5-4
clone_size: NA
cdr3_aa: CASSPAGRGPGNEQFF

v_call: TRBV9
clone_size: NA
cdr3_aa: CASSVAGPSSEAFF

v_call: TRBV7-8
clone_size: NA
cdr3_aa: CASSLIAGTKFGYTF

v_call: TRBV7-2
clone_size: NA
cdr3_aa: CASSVGQNTGELFF

v_call: TRBV7-9
clone_size: NA
cdr3_aa: CAIQAGGIYEQYF

v_call: TRBV24-1
clone_size: NA
cdr3_aa: CATSEGAYNEQFF

v_call: TRBV7-9
clone_size: NA
cdr3_aa: CASSPSKGGSSYEQYF

v_call: TRBV19
clone_size: NA
cdr3_aa: CASSNPGPMAETQYF

v_call: TRBV7-2
clone_size: NA
cdr3_aa: CASSLTSGGYEQFF

v_call: TRBV6-6
clone_size: NA
cdr3_aa: CASRTGLLPNVLTF

v_call: TRBV7-2
clone_size: NA
cdr3_aa: CASSLQQGTGGANVLTF

v_call: TRBV6-5
clone_size: NA
cdr3_aa: CASRGQGFYGYTF

v_call: TRBV2
clone_size: NA
cdr3_aa: CASTPNLQNTIYF

v_call: TRBV19
clone_size: once
cdr3_aa: CASSDRGAEDTQYF

v_call: TRBV7-2
clone_size: NA
cdr3_aa: CASSLAAGGRTDTQYF